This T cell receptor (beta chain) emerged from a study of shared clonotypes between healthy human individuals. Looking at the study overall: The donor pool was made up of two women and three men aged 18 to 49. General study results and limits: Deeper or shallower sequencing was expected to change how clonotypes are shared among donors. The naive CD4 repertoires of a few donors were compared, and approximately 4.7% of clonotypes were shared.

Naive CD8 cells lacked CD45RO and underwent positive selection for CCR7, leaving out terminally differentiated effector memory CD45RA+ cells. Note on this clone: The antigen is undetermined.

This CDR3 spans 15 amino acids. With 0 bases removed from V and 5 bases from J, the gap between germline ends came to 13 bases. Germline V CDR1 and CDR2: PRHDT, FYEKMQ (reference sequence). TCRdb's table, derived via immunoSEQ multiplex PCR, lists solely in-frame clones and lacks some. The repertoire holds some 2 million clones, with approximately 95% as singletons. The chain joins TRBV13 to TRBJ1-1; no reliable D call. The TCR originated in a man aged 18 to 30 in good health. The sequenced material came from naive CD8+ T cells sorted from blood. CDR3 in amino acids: CASSLGGRGITEAFF. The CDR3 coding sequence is TGTGCCAGCAGCTTAGGCGGCCGGGGAATTACTGAAGCTTTCTTT.